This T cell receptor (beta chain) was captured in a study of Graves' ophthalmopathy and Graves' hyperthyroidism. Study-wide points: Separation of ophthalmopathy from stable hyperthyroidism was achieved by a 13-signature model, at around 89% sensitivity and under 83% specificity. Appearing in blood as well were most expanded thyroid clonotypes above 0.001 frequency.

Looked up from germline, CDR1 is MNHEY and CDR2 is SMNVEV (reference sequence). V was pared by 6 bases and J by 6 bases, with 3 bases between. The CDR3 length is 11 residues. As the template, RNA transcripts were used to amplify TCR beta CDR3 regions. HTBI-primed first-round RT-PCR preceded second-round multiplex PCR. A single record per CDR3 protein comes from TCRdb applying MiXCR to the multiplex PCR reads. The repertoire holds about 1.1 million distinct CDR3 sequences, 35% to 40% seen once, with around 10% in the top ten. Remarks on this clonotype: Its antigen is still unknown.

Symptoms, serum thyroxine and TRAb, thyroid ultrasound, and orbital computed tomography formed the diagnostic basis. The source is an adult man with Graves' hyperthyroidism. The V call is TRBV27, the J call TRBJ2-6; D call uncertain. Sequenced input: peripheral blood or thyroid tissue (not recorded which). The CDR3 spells CASSTANVLTF. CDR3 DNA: TGTGCCAGCAGCACGGCCAACGTCCTGACTTTC.